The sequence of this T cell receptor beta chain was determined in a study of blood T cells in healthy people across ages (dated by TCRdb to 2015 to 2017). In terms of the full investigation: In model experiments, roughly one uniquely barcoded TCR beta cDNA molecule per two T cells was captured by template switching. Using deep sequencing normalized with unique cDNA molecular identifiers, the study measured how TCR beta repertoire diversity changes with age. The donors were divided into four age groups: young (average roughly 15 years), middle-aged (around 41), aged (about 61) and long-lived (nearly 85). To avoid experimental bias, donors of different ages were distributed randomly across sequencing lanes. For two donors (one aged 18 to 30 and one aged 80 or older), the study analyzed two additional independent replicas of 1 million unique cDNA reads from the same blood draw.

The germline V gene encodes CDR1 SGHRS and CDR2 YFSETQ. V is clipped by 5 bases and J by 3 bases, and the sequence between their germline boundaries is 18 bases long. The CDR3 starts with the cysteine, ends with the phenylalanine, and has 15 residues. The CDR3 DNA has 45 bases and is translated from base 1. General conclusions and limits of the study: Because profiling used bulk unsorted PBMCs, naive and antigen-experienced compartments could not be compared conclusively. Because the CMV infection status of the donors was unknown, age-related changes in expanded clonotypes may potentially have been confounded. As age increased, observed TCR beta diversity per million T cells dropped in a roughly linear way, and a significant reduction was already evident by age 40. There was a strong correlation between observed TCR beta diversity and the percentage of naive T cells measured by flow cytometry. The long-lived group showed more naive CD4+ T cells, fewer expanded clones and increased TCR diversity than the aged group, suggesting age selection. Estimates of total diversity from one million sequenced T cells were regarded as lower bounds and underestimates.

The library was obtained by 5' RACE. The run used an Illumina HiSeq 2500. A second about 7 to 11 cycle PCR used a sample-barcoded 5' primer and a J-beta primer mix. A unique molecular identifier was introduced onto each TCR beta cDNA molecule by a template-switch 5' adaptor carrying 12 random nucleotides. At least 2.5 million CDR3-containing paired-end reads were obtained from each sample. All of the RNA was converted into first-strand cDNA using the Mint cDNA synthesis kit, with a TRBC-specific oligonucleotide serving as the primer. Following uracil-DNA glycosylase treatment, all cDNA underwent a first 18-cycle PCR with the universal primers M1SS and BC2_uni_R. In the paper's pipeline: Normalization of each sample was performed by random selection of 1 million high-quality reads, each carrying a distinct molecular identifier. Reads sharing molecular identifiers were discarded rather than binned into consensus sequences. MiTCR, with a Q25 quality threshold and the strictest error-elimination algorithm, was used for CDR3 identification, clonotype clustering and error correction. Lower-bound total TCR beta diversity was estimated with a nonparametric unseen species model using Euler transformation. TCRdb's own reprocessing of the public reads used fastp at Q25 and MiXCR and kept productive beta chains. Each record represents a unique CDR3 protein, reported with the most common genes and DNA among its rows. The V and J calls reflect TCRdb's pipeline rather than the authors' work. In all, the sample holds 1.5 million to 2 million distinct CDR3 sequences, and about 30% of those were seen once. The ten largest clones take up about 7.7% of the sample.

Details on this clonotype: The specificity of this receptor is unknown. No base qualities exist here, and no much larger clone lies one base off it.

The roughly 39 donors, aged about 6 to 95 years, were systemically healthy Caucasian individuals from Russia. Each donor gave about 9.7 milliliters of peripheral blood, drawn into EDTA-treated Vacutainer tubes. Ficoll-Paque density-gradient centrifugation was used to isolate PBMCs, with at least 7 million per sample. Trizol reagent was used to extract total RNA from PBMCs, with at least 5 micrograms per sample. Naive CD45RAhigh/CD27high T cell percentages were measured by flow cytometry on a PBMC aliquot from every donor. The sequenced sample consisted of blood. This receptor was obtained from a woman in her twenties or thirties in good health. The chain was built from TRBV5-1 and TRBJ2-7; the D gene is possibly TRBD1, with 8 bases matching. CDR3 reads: CASRPGQGGDYEQYF. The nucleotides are TGCGCCAGCAGACCTGGACAGGGAGGGGACTACGAGCAGTACTTC.